This T cell receptor (beta chain) was identified during a study of early T cells in non-severe SARS-CoV-2 infection. MiXCR, run by TCRdb on the 5' RACE reads, gives a single entry per CDR3 protein. The sample consists of around 77,000 distinct CDR3 sequences, over 9.5% of them appearing once. This clonotype was recorded a few times. The source was whole blood, collected at baseline. The clonotype was recovered from an adult who was a healthcare worker with PCR-confirmed SARS-CoV-2 infection or an uninfected control (not recorded which).

The CDR3 is CASAGQGARSEQFF. The DNA of the CDR3 is TGTGCCAGCGCCGGACAGGGGGCGCGAAGTGAGCAGTTCTTC. The chain has TRBV19 and TRBJ2-1; 11 bases match TRBD1. CDR1 is LNHDA and CDR2 is SQIVND in the germline V gene (reference sequence). V was pared by 9 bases and J by 9 bases, with 10 bases of the junction left unmatched. The CDR3 extends over 14 amino acids.